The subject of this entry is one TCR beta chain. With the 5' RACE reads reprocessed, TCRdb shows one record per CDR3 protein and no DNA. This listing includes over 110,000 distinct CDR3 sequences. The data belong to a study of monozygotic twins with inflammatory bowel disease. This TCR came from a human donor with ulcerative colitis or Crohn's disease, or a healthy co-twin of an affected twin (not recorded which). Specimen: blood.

The CDR3: CASSLVPGRAPDEQYF. The chain joins TRBV5-1 to TRBJ2-7; TCRdb reports TRBD2, a call that lacks DNA to check it against. CDR3 length equals 16 residues. CDR1 and CDR2 from the germline V gene are SGHRS and YFSETQ.